This T cell receptor (beta chain) derives from a study of T-cell memory formation after mild COVID-19. With constant-segment primers, 5'RACE yielded cDNA libraries of TCR alpha and TCR beta that carried sample barcodes and UMIs. TCRdb independently ran MiXCR on the 5' RACE reads; one entry per CDR3 protein. The data hold around 530,000 distinct CDR3 sequences, with roughly 22% observed a single time. Losses at the gene ends were 4 bases for V and 4 bases for J; bases not matched to a gene: 11. This CDR3 is 17 amino acids long. This clonotype was obtained from an adult woman who had mild COVID-19 (a few samples of this study predate the infection). Cell type and time point are not known. This rearrangement joins TRBV12-3 or TRBV12-4 to TRBJ2-1; 9 nucleotides line up with TRBD2. Sample: PBMCs or a T cell subset sorted from them (not recorded which). CDR3 DNA sequence: TGTGCCAGCAGTTACCCAATAGCGGGAGAGGGGTACAATGAGCAGTTCTTC. Its translation: CASSYPIAGEGYNEQFF.